The rows below give T cell receptor beta chains drawn from one sample of a study of T cell responses to AZD1222 COVID-19 vaccine. The protocol was immunoSEQ multiplex PCR, while the TCRdb copy is restricted to in-frame clones and leaves out a portion. The table includes approximately 190,000 clones, under 95% detected once. The sequenced sample was peripheral blood, obtained on day 0 of AZD1222 vaccination. Receptors were obtained from an adult in good health. Each CDR3 is given with its conserved first and last residue. D genes are given only for firm matches. The size of a clone is reported for some rows only, either as once, few or many, or as a class for expanded clones.

.	15	.	TRBV10-3	TRBJ2-1	CAISEPPGPGGEQFF	TGTGCCATCAGTGAGCCTCCGGGACCCGGCGGTGAGCAGTTCTTC
.	16	TRBD2	TRBV19	TRBJ2-1	CASSIDPRTSGNEQFF	TGTGCCAGTAGTATAGACCCCAGGACTAGCGGAAATGAGCAGTTCTTC
.	20	TRBD2	TRBV3-1/TRBV3-2	TRBJ2-4	CASSLRLAGISSKAKNIQYF	TGTGCCAGCAGCCTTCGACTAGCGGGTATTAGCTCAAAAGCCAAAAACATTCAGTACTTC
.	17	TRBD2	TRBV18	TRBJ2-7	CASSPPGSGRVNYEQYF	TGTGCCAGCTCACCACCGGGCAGCGGGAGGGTGAACTACGAGCAGTACTTC
few	16	.	TRBV7-3	TRBJ2-1	CASSNRLGGASNEQFF	TGTGCCAGCAGCAACCGTCTAGGCGGGGCCAGCAATGAGCAGTTCTTC
.	14	.	TRBV6-5	TRBJ1-1	CASSYSGVNTEAFF	TGTGCCAGCAGTTACTCGGGGGTGAACACTGAAGCTTTCTTT
.	15	.	TRBV5-1	TRBJ2-1	CASSDSGRSYNEQFF	TGCGCCAGCAGCGATAGCGGACGCTCCTACAATGAGCAGTTCTTC
.	15	.	TRBV6-5	TRBJ1-1	CASSYSGTPNTEAFF	TGTGCCAGCAGTTACTCCGGGACGCCCAACACTGAAGCTTTCTTT
.	13	TRBD1	TRBV9	TRBJ1-2	CASSVTGTGSVTF	TGTGCCAGCAGCGTAACAGGGACAGGGTCCGTCACCTTC
.	16	.	TRBV5-1	TRBJ1-5	CASSESPTGSNQPQHF	TGCGCCAGCAGCGAGAGCCCGACGGGATCTAATCAGCCCCAGCATTTT
.	16	.	TRBV27	TRBJ2-5	CASSLSPGGRGGTQYF	TGTGCCAGCAGTTTATCGCCAGGCGGACGTGGGGGGACCCAGTACTTC
.	15	.	TRBV9	TRBJ2-3	CASSALPSGTDTQYF	TGTGCCAGCAGCGCTCTCCCTTCGGGCACAGATACGCAGTATTTT
.	14	.	TRBV7-2	TRBJ1-6	CASSLDYVRPASNF	TGTGCCAGCAGCTTAGATTACGTCCGACCAGCCTCGAACTTT
.	16	TRBD2	TRBV15	TRBJ2-7	CATSSGTSGRPYEQYF	TGTGCCACCAGCAGTGGGACTAGCGGCAGACCTTACGAGCAGTACTTC
.	15	TRBD1	TRBV5-4	TRBJ1-1	CASSLIGTENTEAFF	TGTGCCAGCAGCTTGATAGGGACAGAGAACACTGAAGCTTTCTTT
.	19	.	TRBV7-2	TRBJ1-6	CASSLNPPGRRSYNSPLHF	TGTGCCAGCAGCTTAAATCCGCCAGGGCGAAGGTCCTATAATTCACCCCTCCACTTT
.	14	.	TRBV12-5	TRBJ1-1	CASGLAPPLTEAFF	TGTGCTAGTGGTTTGGCACCCCCGTTAACTGAAGCTTTCTTT
few	16	TRBD1	TRBV19	TRBJ1-5	CASSMGDRGRNQPQHF	TGTGCCAGTAGTATGGGGGACAGGGGGCGGAATCAGCCCCAGCATTTT
once	19	.	TRBV28	TRBJ2-2	CASSLIWGNDDSSAGELFF	TGTGCCAGCAGCCTGATCTGGGGTAACGACGACAGTTCGGCCGGGGAGCTGTTTTTT
.	17	TRBD2	TRBV27	TRBJ2-1	CASSLWSGTSSLDEQFF	TGTGCCAGCAGTTTATGGAGTGGGACTAGTTCTCTGGATGAGCAGTTCTTC
.	15	TRBD2	TRBV4-2	TRBJ2-7	CASSLTSGGAYEQYF	TGTGCCAGCAGCCTAACTAGCGGGGGGGCCTACGAGCAGTACTTC
few	15	TRBD1	TRBV18	TRBJ2-7	CASSGRDREAYEQYF	TGTGCCAGCTCGGGAAGGGACAGGGAGGCCTACGAGCAGTACTTC
few	13	TRBD2	TRBV3-1/TRBV3-2	TRBJ2-2	CASSHSGGGELFF	TGTGCCAGCAGCCATTCGGGGGGCGGGGAGCTGTTTTTT
.	16	TRBD1	TRBV19	TRBJ1-5	CASSVRDRGHGQPQHF	TGTGCCAGTAGTGTACGGGACAGGGGGCACGGGCAGCCCCAGCATTTT
.	17	TRBD2	TRBV11-3	TRBJ2-1	CASSLRRTSGGWNEQFF	TGTGCCAGCAGCCTCAGAAGGACTAGCGGGGGGTGGAATGAGCAGTTCTTC
.	13	.	TRBV3-1/TRBV3-2	TRBJ2-1	CASSQGSYNEQFF	TGTGCCAGCAGCCAAGGGAGCTACAATGAGCAGTTCTTC